This TCR beta chain originates from a study of blood T cell repertoires in COVID-19. Here immunoSEQ multiplex PCR was the method, and the copy in TCRdb shows in-frame clones only, minus some. The sample holds under 100,000 clones, roughly 82% seen once. The V gene's germline CDR1 is SGHDT and CDR2 YYEEEE. The CDR3 is 15 amino acids. J gave up 0 bases and V 4 bases, and 6 bases lay outside the gene matches. The receptor's source is a woman of 80 years or more with active or convalescent COVID-19. The chain carries TRBV5-6 and TRBJ1-2, with 7 bases fitting TRBD1. The specimen was peripheral blood. The CDR3 sequence: CASSVLQGTNYGYTF. CDR3 DNA: TGTGCCAGCAGCGTTCTACAGGGGACTAACTATGGCTACACCTTC.